The TCR beta chain described here comes from a study of cytomegalovirus exposure and HLA in healthy donors. Overall study findings and caveats: Donors belonging to an Asian-associated ancestry cluster reportedly showed fewer N-insertions in productive TCRs than the roughly 700-donor mean, according to what a later analysis found. Cytomegalovirus association was assigned to approximately 160 TCR beta chains. In a later analysis, a missense DCLRE1C variant was linked to TCR beta V- and J-gene trimming.

Points on this clone: What it binds is unknown.

V shed 4 bases and J shed 2 bases, with 16 bases lying between them. The CDR3 loop spans 16 amino acids. Germline CDR1 is MGHRA and CDR2 is YSYEKL. PCR was performed using 60 Vbeta and 13 Jbeta primers. Using immunoSEQ multiplex PCR, the repertoire was profiled, and TCRdb retains in-frame clones only, with some absent. The data hold some 85,000 clones, with 78% observed a single time. Regarding donors, all were healthy bone marrow donors. This sequence was found in a man between 18 and 29 years old in good health and CMV-seropositive. The V and J genes are TRBV4-1 and TRBJ2-3; D is uncertain. Sequenced material: PBMCs. The DNA of the CDR3 is TGCGCCAGCAGCCCGCTCGGTGACAAGGACACAGATACGCAGTATTTT. It yields the protein CASSPLGDKDTDTQYF.